The source of this T cell receptor beta chain is a study of blood T cell repertoires in COVID-19. The ends lost 5 bases at V and 3 bases at J; junction bases unmatched: 8. The CDR3 has 15 amino acids. Germline lookup yields CDR1 MNHEY and CDR2 SVGAGI. Here immunoSEQ multiplex PCR was the method, and the copy in TCRdb shows in-frame clones only, minus some. The sample records some 220,000 clones, around 81% being singletons. Material for sequencing was peripheral blood. The V gene is TRBV6-5, the J gene TRBJ2-5, with 8 bases identical to TRBD1. This TCR was sampled from a woman in her 70s with acute or convalescent COVID-19. The CDR3 spells CASSPIGTGEETQYF. The CDR3 DNA reads as TGTGCCAGCAGTCCAATAGGGACAGGAGAAGAGACCCAGTACTTC.